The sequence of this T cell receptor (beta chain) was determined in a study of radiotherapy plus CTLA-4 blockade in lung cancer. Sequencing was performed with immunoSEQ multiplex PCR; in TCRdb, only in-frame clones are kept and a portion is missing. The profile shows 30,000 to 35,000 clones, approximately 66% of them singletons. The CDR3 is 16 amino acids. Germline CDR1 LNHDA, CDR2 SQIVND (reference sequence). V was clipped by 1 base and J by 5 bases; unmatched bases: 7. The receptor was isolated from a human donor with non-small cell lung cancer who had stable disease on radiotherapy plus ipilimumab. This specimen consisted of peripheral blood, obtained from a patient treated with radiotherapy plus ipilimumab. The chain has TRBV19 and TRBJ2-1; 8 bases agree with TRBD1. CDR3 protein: CASSIAAGGINNEQFF. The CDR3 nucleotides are TGTGCCAGTAGTATAGCGGCAGGGGGCATCAACAATGAGCAGTTCTTC.